This TCR beta chain derives from a study of cytomegalovirus exposure and HLA in healthy donors. This CDR3 comprises 15 residues. Trimming removed 8 bases from V and 6 bases from J; junction bases left unmatched: 11. Germline CDR1 and CDR2: MNHEY and SMNVEV (reference sequence). The PCR was carried out with 60 Vbeta primers and 13 Jbeta primers. Profiling relied on immunoSEQ multiplex PCR, and the TCRdb table lists in-frame clones only, not all of them. The profile covers approximately 180,000 clones, with roughly 80% appearing a single time and around 7.3% taken by the ten largest. Healthy bone marrow donors made up the donor group.

V and J are TRBV27 and TRBJ1-5; TRBD1 matches 9 bases. This sequence was found in a man aged 25-40 years in good health and CMV-seropositive. The sequencing sample was made of PBMCs. CDR3 nucleotides: TGTGCCAGCGCCCTGGGGACAGGGTTCCGTCAGCCCCAGCATTTT. Amino acids: CASALGTGFRQPQHF.